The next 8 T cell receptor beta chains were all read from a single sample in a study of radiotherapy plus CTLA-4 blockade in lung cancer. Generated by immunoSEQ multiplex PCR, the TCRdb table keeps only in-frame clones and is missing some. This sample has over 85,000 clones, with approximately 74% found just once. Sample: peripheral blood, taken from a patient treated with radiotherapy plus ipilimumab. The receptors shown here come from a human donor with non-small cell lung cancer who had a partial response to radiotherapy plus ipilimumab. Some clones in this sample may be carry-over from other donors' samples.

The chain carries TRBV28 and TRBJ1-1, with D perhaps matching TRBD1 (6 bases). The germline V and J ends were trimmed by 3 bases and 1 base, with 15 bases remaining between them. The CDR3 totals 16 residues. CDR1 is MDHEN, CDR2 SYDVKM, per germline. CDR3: CASSFPRGQRNTEAFF. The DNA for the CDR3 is TGTGCCAGCAGTTTTCCGCGCGGACAGAGGAACACTGAAGCTTTCTTT.

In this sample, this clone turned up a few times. CDR3 in DNA: TGTGCCAGCAGTTATCAGCGGGGGGACTCCTACGAGCAGTACTTC. It specifies CASSYQRGDSYEQYF. The V call is TRBV6-5, the J call TRBJ2-7; 9 bases are shared with TRBD2. CDR1 and CDR2 (germline): MNHEY, SVGAGI. J lost 0 bases, V lost 3 bases, and 3 bases had no gene match. The CDR3 sequence is 15 residues long.

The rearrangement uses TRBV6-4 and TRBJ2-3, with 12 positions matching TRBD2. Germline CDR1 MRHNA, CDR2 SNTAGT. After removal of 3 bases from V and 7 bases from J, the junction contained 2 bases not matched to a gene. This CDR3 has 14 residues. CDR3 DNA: TGTGCCAGCAGTGAGACTAGCGGGGGTTATACGCAGTATTTT. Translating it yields CASSETSGGYTQYF.

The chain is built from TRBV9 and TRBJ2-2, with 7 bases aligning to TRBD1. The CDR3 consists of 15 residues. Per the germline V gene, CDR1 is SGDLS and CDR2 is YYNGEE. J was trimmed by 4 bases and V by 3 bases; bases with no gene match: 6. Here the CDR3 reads CASSARQGFTGELFF. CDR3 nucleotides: TGTGCCAGCAGCGCTAGACAGGGATTCACCGGGGAGCTGTTTTTT.

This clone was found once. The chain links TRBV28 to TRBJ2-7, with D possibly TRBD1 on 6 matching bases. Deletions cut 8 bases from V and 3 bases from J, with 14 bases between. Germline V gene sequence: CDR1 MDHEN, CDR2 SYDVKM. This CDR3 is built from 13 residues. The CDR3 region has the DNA TGTGCCAGCGCCGGGACATCAATCTACGAGCAGTACTTC. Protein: CASAGTSIYEQYF.

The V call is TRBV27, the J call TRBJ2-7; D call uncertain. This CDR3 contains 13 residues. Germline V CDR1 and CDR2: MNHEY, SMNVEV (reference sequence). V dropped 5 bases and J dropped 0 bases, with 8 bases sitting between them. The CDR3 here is CASSPPGSYEQYF. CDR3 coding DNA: TGTGCCAGCAGTCCCCCAGGCTCCTACGAGCAGTACTTC.

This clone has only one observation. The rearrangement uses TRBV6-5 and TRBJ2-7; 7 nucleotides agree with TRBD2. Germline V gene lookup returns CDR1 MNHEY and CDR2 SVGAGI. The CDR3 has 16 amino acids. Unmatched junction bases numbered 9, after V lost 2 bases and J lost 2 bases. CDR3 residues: CASSYGRAGDPYEQYF. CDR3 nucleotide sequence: TGTGCCAGCAGTTACGGCAGGGCGGGAGACCCCTACGAGCAGTACTTC.

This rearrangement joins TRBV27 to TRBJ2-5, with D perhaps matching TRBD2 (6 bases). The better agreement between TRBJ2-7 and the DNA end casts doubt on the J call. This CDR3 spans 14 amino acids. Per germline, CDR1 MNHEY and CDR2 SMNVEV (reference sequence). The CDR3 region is CASSFGGNGLEQYF. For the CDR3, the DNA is TGTGCCAGCAGTTTCGGGGGAAATGGTCTCGAGCAGTACTTC.